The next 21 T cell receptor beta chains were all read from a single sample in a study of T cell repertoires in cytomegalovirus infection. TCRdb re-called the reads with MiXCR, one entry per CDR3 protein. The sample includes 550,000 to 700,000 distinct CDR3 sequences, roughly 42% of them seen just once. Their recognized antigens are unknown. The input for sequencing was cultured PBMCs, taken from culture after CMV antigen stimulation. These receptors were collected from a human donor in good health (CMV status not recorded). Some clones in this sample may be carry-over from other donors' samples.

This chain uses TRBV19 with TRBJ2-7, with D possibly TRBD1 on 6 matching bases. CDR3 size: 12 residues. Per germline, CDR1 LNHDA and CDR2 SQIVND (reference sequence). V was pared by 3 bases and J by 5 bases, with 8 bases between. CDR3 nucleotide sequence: TGTGCCAGTAGTATTCGACAGGACGAGCAGTACTTC. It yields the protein CASSIRQDEQYF.

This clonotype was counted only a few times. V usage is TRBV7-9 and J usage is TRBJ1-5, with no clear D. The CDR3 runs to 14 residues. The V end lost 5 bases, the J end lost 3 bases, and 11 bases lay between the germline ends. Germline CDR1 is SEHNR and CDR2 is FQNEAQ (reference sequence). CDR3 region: CASSGGEANQPQHF. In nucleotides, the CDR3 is TGTGCCAGCAGCGGTGGTGAGGCCAATCAGCCCCAGCATTTT.

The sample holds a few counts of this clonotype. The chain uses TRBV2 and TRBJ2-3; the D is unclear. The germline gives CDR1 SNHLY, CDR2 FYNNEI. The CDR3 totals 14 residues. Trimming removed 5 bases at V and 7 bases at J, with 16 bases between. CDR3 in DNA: TGTGCCAGCAGTTCCGATCCCGCCGACAATACGCAGTATTTT. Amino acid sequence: CASSSDPADNTQYF.

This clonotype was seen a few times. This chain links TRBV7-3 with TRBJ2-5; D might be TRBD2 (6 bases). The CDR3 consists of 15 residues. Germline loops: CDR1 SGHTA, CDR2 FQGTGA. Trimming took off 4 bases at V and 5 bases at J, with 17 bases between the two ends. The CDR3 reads CASSSSGLTGETQYF. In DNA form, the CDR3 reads TGTGCCAGCAGCTCGTCAGGACTAACGGGGGAGACCCAGTACTTC.

CDR3 loop: CASTRLAGGPVEQFF. DNA for the CDR3: TGTGCCAGCACGCGACTAGCGGGGGGGCCGGTTGAGCAGTTCTTC. The chain joins TRBV2 to TRBJ2-1; 14 nucleotides align to TRBD2. Germline V lookup: CDR1 SNHLY, CDR2 FYNNEI. V was clipped by 7 bases and J by 9 bases; unmatched bases: 8. The CDR3 covers 15 residues.

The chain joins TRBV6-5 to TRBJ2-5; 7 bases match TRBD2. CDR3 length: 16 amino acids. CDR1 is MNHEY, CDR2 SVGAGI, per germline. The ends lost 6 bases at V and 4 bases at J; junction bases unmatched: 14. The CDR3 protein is CASSSTGTTSGETQYF. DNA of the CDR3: TGTGCCAGCAGCTCAACCGGGACTACCTCGGGAGAGACCCAGTACTTC.

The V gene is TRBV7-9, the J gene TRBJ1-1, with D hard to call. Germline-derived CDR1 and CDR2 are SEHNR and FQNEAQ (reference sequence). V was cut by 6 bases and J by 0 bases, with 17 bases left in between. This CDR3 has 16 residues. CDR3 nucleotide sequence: TGTGCCAGCAGGAAAGTTGGGGTAACAGTGAACACTGAAGCTTTCTTT. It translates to CASRKVGVTVNTEAFF.

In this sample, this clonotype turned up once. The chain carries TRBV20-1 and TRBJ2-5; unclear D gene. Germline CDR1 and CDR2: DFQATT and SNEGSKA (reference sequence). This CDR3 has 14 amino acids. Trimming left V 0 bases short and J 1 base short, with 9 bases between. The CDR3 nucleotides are TGCAGTGCTAGAGATGGTTACACCCAAGAGACCCAGTACTTC. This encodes CSARDGYTQETQYF.

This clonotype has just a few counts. CDR3 sequence (DNA): TGCAGTGTTCGGGGCAATATTGGCATCCCTGAGCAGTTCTTC. This codes for CSVRGNIGIPEQFF. The chain links TRBV20-1 to TRBJ2-1; D may match TRBD1 or TRBD2 (5 bases each). The CDR3 sequence is 14 residues long. Trimming cost V 7 bases and J 9 bases, with 22 bases left between them. Germline lookup yields CDR1 DFQATT and CDR2 SNEGSKA (reference sequence).

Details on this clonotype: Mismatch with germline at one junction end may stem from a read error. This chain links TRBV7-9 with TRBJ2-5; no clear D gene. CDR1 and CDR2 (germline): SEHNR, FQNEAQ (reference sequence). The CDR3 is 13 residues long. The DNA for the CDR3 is TGTGCCAGCAGCTTCTCGGGTGCCGAGACCCAGTGCTTC. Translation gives CASSFSGAETQCF.

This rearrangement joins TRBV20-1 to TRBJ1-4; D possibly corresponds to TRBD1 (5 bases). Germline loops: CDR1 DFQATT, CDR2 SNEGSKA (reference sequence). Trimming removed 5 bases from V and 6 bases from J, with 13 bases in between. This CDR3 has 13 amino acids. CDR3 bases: TGCAGTGCTTATCGAAGGGGAGATGAAAAACTGTTTTTT. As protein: CSAYRRGDEKLFF.

CDR3 bases: TGTGCCAGCAGCTTAGGTAGCGGGGGTGCAGATACGCAGTATTTT. Translation: CASSLGSGGADTQYF. This chain links TRBV7-2 with TRBJ2-3, with 9 bases aligning to TRBD2. Per germline, CDR1 SGHTA and CDR2 FQGNSA. CDR3 length: 15 amino acids. V shed 1 base, J shed 4 bases, and the junction held 3 bases outside the gene matches.

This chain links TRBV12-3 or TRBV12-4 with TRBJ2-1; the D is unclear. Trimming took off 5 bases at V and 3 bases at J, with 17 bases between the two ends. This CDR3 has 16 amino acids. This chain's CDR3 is CASSPTSGVSYNEQFF. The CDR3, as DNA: TGTGCCAGCAGTCCCACGAGTGGGGTTAGCTACAATGAGCAGTTCTTC.

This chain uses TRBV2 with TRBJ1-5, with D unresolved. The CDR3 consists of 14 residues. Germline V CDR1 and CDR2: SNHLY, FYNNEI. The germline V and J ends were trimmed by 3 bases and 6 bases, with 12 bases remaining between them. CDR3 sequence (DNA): TGTGCCAGCAGTGACAGCGCTCAGGCTCAGCCCCAGCATTTT. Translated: CASSDSAQAQPQHF.

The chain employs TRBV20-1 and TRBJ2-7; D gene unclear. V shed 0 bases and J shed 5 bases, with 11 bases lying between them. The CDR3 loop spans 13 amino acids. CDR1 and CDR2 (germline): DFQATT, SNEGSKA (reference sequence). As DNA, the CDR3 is TGCAGTGCTAGAGATTACATCCTTGACGAGCAGTACTTC. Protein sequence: CSARDYILDEQYF.

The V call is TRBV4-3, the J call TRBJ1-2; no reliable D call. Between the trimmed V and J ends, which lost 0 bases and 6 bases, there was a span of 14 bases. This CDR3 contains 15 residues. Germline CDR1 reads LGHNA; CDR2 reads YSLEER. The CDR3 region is CASSQEGKGADGYTF. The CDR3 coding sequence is TGCGCCAGCAGCCAAGAAGGGAAGGGAGCGGATGGCTACACCTTC.

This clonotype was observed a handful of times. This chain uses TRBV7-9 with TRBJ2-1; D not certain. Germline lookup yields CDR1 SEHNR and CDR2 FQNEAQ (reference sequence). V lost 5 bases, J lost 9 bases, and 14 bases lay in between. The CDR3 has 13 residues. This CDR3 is CASSPGRLGEQFF. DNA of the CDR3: TGTGCCAGCAGCCCCGGACGTCTCGGTGAGCAGTTCTTC.

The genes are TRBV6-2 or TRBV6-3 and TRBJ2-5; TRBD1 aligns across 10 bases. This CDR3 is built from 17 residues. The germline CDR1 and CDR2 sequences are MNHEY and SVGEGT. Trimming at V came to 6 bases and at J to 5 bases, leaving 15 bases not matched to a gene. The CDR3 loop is CASRGTPGTGELETQYF. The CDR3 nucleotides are TGTGCCAGCAGAGGTACTCCCGGGACAGGGGAATTGGAGACCCAGTACTTC.

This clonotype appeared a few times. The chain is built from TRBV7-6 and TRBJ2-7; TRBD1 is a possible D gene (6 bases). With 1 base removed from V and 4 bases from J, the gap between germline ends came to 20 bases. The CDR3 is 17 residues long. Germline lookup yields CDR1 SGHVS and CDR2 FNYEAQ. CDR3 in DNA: TGTGCCAGCAGCTTAGTTCCCCCAGGGGTGGGGACATACGAGCAGTACTTC. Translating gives CASSLVPPGVGTYEQYF. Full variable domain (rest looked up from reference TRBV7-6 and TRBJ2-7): GAGVSQSPRYKVTKRGQDVALRCDPISGHVSLYWYRQALGQGPEFLTYFNYEAQQDKSGLPNDRFSAERPEGSISTLTIQRTEQRDSAMYRCASSLVPPGVGTYEQYFGPGTRLTVT.

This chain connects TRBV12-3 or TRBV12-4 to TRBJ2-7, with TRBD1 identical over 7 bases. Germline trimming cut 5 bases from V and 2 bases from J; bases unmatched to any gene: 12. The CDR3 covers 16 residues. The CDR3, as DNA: TGTGCCAGCAGTCCGCAAGGGACAGCCTCGGCCTACGAGCAGTACTTC. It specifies CASSPQGTASAYEQYF.

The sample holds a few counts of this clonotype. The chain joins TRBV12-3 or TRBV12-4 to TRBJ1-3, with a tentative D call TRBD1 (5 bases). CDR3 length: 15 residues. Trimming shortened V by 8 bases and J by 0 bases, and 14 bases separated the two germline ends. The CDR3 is CASGTRQNSGNTIYF. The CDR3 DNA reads TGTGCCAGCGGGACTCGACAGAACTCTGGAAACACCATATATTTT.